The clone carrying this TCR beta chain was found a few times. Antigen specificity is unknown. The sample is drawn from a study of T-cell memory formation after mild COVID-19. Overall study: TCR clusters were largely donor specific. General study findings and limits: Chiefly within CM and EM were the contracting CD4+ clones; CD8+ ones were within EMRA.

This CDR3 is 15 amino acids long. CDR1 is SGHRS and CDR2 is YFSETQ in the germline V gene. Trimming cost V 3 bases and J 1 base; bases outside gene matches: 6. From 5'RACE with constant-segment primers came TCR alpha and TCR beta cDNA libraries that carried sample barcodes and UMIs. MiXCR, applied by TCRdb to the 5' RACE reads, yields one record per CDR3 protein. The sample has roughly 600,000 distinct CDR3 sequences; 18% are singletons. J is TRBJ1-1 and V is TRBV5-1; 7 bases line up with TRBD1. The sample consisted of PBMCs or a T cell subset sorted from them (not recorded which). The clonotype was recovered from an adult woman who had mild COVID-19 (a few samples of this study predate the infection). Cell type and time point are not known. CDR3 sequence (DNA): TGCGCCAGCAGCTGGAGGACAGGCGCGAACACTGAAGCTTTCTTT. This encodes CASSWRTGANTEAFF. Complete variable domain (other parts from reference TRBV5-1 and TRBJ1-1): KAGVTQTPRYLIKTRGQQVTLSCSPISGHRSVSWYQQTPGQGLQFLFEYFSETQRNKGNFPGRFSGRQFSNSRSEMNVSTLELGDSALYLCASSWRTGANTEAFFGQGTRLTVV.